This T cell receptor (beta chain) stems from a study of response to subunit inactivated influenza vaccine. A single record per CDR3 protein comes from TCRdb applying MiXCR to the RT-PCR reads. The sample yields roughly 570,000 distinct CDR3 sequences, less than 15% seen once. This CDR3 region has 16 residues. Deletions cut 0 bases from V and 4 bases from J, with 12 bases between. Germline V gives CDR1 SGHVS, CDR2 FQNEAQ. The study, taken as a whole, reports: Authors suggested seasonal influenza vaccinations each recruit few new T cells.

This clonotype has a handful of counts. No antigen is known for it. This chain joins TRBV7-8 and TRBJ2-2; tentatively, D is TRBD2 (7 bases). The source of this sequence is a man between 45 and 60 years old who received an inactivated influenza vaccine. Sequencing used PBMCs from blood, obtained 12 days after vaccination. The CDR3 coding sequence is TGTGCCAGCAGCTTAGCGGTACGGGGGGCCACCGGGGAGCTGTTTTTT. It is translated as CASSLAVRGATGELFF.